The 2 T cell receptor beta chains given below trace back to one sample, sequenced in a study of identical twins. A single record per CDR3 protein comes from TCRdb applying MiXCR to the 5' RACE reads. The profile covers approximately 240,000 distinct CDR3 sequences, with roughly an eighth appearing a single time and 8.8% taken by the ten largest. Sequences were obtained from memory (CD45RO+) T cells sorted from blood. These receptors originate from a woman aged 18-35 years in good health.

This rearrangement joins TRBV7-9 to TRBJ2-5; D not certain. CDR3 length equals 12 residues. Trimming took 2 bases from V and 5 from J, leaving 6 bases between them. Germline CDR1 SEHNR, CDR2 FQNEAQ (reference sequence). In nucleotides, the CDR3 is TGTGCCAGCAGCTTACTCTCCGAGACCCAGTACTTC. The encoded protein is CASSLLSETQYF.

Sample share makes this clonotype medium-sized. The rearrangement links TRBV5-1 to TRBJ2-5; a weak D match, TRBD2 (5 bases). V lost 4 bases and J 2 bases, leaving 9 bases between the germline ends. The CDR3 runs 13 residues. Germline V gene data show CDR1 as SGHRS and CDR2 as YFSETQ. CDR3 sequence reads: CASSGGSQETQYF. CDR3 sequence (DNA): TGCGCCAGCAGCGGTGGGAGTCAAGAGACCCAGTACTTC.